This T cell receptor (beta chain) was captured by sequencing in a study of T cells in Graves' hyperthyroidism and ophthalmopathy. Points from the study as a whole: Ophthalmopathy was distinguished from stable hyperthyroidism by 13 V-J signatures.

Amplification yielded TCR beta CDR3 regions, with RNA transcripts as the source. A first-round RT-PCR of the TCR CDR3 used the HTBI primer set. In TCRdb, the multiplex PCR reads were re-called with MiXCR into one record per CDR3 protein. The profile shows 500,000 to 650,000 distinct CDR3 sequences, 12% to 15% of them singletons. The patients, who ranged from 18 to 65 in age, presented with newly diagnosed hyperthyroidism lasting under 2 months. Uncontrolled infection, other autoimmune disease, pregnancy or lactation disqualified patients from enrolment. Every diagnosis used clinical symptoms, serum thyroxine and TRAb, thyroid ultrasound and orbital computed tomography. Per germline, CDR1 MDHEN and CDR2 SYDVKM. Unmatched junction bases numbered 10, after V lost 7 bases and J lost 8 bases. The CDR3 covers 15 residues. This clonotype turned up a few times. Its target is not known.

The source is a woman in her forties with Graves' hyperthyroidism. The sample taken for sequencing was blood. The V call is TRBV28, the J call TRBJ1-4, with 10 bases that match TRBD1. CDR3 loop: CASTLGGTGDEKLFF. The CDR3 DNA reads TGTGCCAGCACCCTCGGGGGGACAGGGGACGAAAAACTGTTTTTT.